Described below is a single T cell receptor (beta chain) sequence and its context. Its antigen is as yet unknown. Losses at the gene ends were 6 bases for V and 5 bases for J; bases not matched to a gene: 14. CDR3 length: 16 residues. Germline V gene data show CDR1 as MNHEY and CDR2 as SMNVEV (reference sequence). This entry belongs to a study of shared clonotypes between healthy human individuals. The study's findings and limits: Across a handful of donors, naive CD4 shared around 5.1%, naive CD8 around 3.8%, memory CD4 less than 2.5%, memory CD8 approximately 0.4%.

Clones were read by immunoSEQ multiplex PCR, and TCRdb kept only the in-frame ones, dropping some. The sample consists of 2 million to 3 million clones, over 85% of them appearing once. The rearrangement uses TRBV27 and TRBJ1-2, with 8 nucleotides matching TRBD1. This receptor was identified in a man younger than 35 in good health. Some clones in this sample may be carry-over from other donors' samples. The sequenced material came from naive CD4+ T cells from PBMCs. Noted subset: CD45RA+ positively selected. The CDR3 spells CASSGTGGFERYGYTF. CDR3 in DNA: TGTGCCAGCAGCGGGACAGGAGGTTTTGAGCGGTATGGCTACACCTTC.